One sample yielded the 23 T cell receptor beta chains listed below, sequenced in a study of control samples from healthy donors and cancer patients. TCRdb keeps only in-frame clones here, not all; method: immunoSEQ multiplex PCR. The table includes about 92,000 clones, roughly four fifths detected once. Sequencing used blood. The receptors derive from a woman aged 60 to 75 in good health.

CDR3 amino acids: CASSFEGQGRSQPQHF. The CDR3 DNA reads TGTGCCAGCAGCTTTGAGGGACAGGGGCGAAGTCAGCCCCAGCATTTT. The rearrangement joins TRBV7-2 to TRBJ1-5; 10 bases map to TRBD1. This CDR3 has 16 residues. CDR1 is SGHTA and CDR2 is FQGNSA in the germline V gene. Germline trimming cut 3 bases from V and 6 bases from J; bases unmatched to any gene: 8.

CDR3 in amino acids: CASSERGRTEAFF. The CDR3 DNA sequence: TGCGCCAGCAGTGAGAGGGGGAGGACTGAAGCTTTCTTT. The chain couples TRBV10-1 to TRBJ1-1, with D possibly being TRBD1 (6 bases). Looked up from germline, CDR1 is WNHNN and CDR2 is SYGVQD (reference sequence). The length of the CDR3 is 13 residues. Trimming took 2 bases from V and 5 from J, leaving 9 bases between them.

The chain employs TRBV6-2 or TRBV6-3 and TRBJ2-3, with TRBD1 as a possible D gene (6 bases). The CDR3 is made up of 15 amino acids. V shed 7 bases and J shed 10 bases, with 24 bases lying between them. The germline V gene has CDR1 MNHEY and CDR2 SVGEGT. The CDR3 spells CASNPTQQGAGAQYF. DNA for the CDR3: TGTGCCAGCAACCCGACTCAACAGGGCGCAGGGGCGCAGTATTTT.

This clone was counted once. The V call is TRBV7-2, the J call TRBJ2-3, with D unclear. CDR3 size: 15 residues. Trimming pared 1 base from V and 1 base from J, leaving 9 bases between. CDR1 is SGHTA, CDR2 FQGNSA, per germline. The CDR3: CASSLGPGGTDTQYF. CDR3 nucleotides: TGTGCCAGCAGCTTAGGGCCCGGAGGCACAGATACGCAGTATTTT.

The chain joins TRBV6-6 to TRBJ1-4, with D perhaps TRBD1 (6 bases). V gave up 7 bases and J gave up 5 bases, with 11 bases separating them. The CDR3 loop spans 13 amino acids. The germline CDR1 and CDR2 sequences are MNHNY and SVGAGI (reference sequence). CDR3 DNA sequence: TGTGCCAGCACCCTAGGACAGAATGAAAAACTGTTTTTT. As protein: CASTLGQNEKLFF.

The rearrangement joins TRBV30 to TRBJ1-1; TRBD1 might be the D (5 bases). Germline V lookup: CDR1 GTSNPN, CDR2 SVGIG (reference sequence). With 4 bases removed from V and 3 bases from J, the gap between germline ends came to 12 bases. The CDR3 runs 13 residues. CDR3 sequence: CAWIFWDHTEAFF. The CDR3 nucleotides are TGTGCCTGGATCTTCTGGGACCACACTGAAGCTTTCTTT.

The chain combines TRBV5-4 with TRBJ2-7; 10 nucleotides agree with TRBD2. This CDR3 region has 16 residues. V shed 0 bases and J 0 bases; nucleotides not matched to a gene: 3. The germline V gene encodes CDR1 SGHNT and CDR2 YYREEE (reference sequence). The DNA for the CDR3 is TGTGCCAGCAGCTTGGGACTAGCGGGTAGCTCCTACGAGCAGTACTTC. Protein: CASSLGLAGSSYEQYF.

J is TRBJ1-6 and V is TRBV5-1; weak D call: TRBD1 (5 bases). Germline V lookup: CDR1 SGHRS, CDR2 YFSETQ. The ends were cut back, 2 bases at V and 8 bases at J, with 8 bases in the middle. The CDR3 runs to 13 residues. The CDR3 bases are TGCGCCAGCAGCTTAGGAGGGGATTCACCCCTCCACTTT. Encoded protein: CASSLGGDSPLHF.

The chain joins TRBV3-1 (or the pseudogene TRBV3-2) to TRBJ1-6; D is possibly TRBD1 (5 bases). Germline V gene lookup returns CDR1 LGHDT and CDR2 YNNKEL (reference sequence). V lost 0 bases, J lost 9 bases, and 9 bases lay in between. The CDR3 spans 14 residues. The CDR3 nucleotides are TGTGCCAGCAGCCAAGATGGGGGGACTTCACCCCTCCACTTT. Its translation: CASSQDGGTSPLHF.

This rearrangement joins TRBV6-5 to TRBJ1-5; D unclear. Trimming removed 6 bases at V and 15 bases at J, with 15 bases between. Germline V gene data show CDR1 as MNHEY and CDR2 as SVGAGI. The CDR3 loop spans 11 amino acids. The chain's CDR3 is CASRDKVVWHF. DNA for the CDR3: TGTGCCAGCAGGGATAAGGTTGTTTGGCATTTT.

This chain connects TRBV7-9 to TRBJ2-7; D unclear. This CDR3 spans 13 amino acids. Looked up from germline, CDR1 is SEHNR and CDR2 is FQNEAQ (reference sequence). Trimming left V 5 bases short and J 0 bases short, with 8 bases between. The DNA for the CDR3 is TGTGCCAGCAGCCGTGTCGGCTCCTACGAGCAGTACTTC. Amino acids: CASSRVGSYEQYF.

V usage is TRBV5-1 and J usage is TRBJ2-1; the match to TRBD1 covers 7 bases. Germline V lookup: CDR1 SGHRS, CDR2 YFSETQ. This CDR3 has 16 residues. With V trimmed by 0 bases and J by 1 base, 4 bases remained unmatched. As DNA, the CDR3 is TGCGCCAGCAGCTTGGGGGGACAGCCATCCTACAATGAGCAGTTCTTC. Protein: CASSLGGQPSYNEQFF.

The gene calls are TRBV18 and TRBJ1-2; 9 positions agree with TRBD1. The V segment lost 3 bases and the J segment 1 base; nucleotides outside the gene matches: 3. Per the germline V gene, CDR1 is KGHSH and CDR2 is LQKENI. This CDR3 spans 15 amino acids. As DNA, the CDR3 is TGTGCCAGCTCACCCCGGACAGGGGATAACTATGGCTACACCTTC. This translates into CASSPRTGDNYGYTF.

This rearrangement joins TRBV12-3 or TRBV12-4 to TRBJ1-2, with D unresolved. There are 13 residues in the CDR3. V lost 6 bases and J lost 4, with 12 bases in between. The CDR3 spells CASSPIGSYGYTF. In DNA, the CDR3 is TGTGCCAGCAGCCCGATCGGGAGCTATGGCTACACCTTC.

The rearrangement links TRBV7-9 to TRBJ2-1, with 7 bases fitting TRBD2. Germline values: CDR1 SEHNR, CDR2 FQNEAQ (reference sequence). V dropped 5 bases and J dropped 4; count of bases not matched to a gene: 14. The CDR3 length is 17 residues. The CDR3 nucleotides are TGTGCCAGCAGCCTCGAATTGGGGGGGGAACCTTACAATGAGCAGTTCTTC. Translating it yields CASSLELGGEPYNEQFF.

The CDR3 here is CASSTTYKGKGELQTDTQYF. In DNA form, the CDR3 reads TGTGCCAGTAGTACCACCTATAAAGGAAAAGGGGAACTACAGACAGATACGCAGTATTTT. The chain is built from TRBV19 and TRBJ2-3; tentative D call: TRBD1 (5 bases). Germline CDR1 is LNHDA and CDR2 is SQIVND (reference sequence). The CDR3 has 20 amino acids. V lost 4 bases, J lost 3 bases, and 29 bases lay in between.

The rearrangement joins TRBV28 to TRBJ2-1, with D perhaps matching TRBD1 or TRBD2 (5 bases each). V lost 2 bases, J lost 4 bases, and 12 bases lay in between. The germline V gene has CDR1 MDHEN and CDR2 SYDVKM. The CDR3 extends over 15 amino acids. The CDR3 DNA reads TGTGCCAGCAGTTTAGGGGGTAGGGGATACAATGAGCAGTTCTTC. Residues: CASSLGGRGYNEQFF.

The V and J genes are TRBV28 and TRBJ2-1; 10 nucleotides agree with TRBD1. Germline CDR1 and CDR2: MDHEN and SYDVKM. This CDR3 has 19 amino acids. Unmatched junction bases numbered 13, after V lost 4 bases and J lost 1 base. The CDR3 DNA follows: TGTGCCAGCAGTTATTCGGGACAGGGGAAGGGCGGTTCCTACAATGAGCAGTTCTTC. Its translation is CASSYSGQGKGGSYNEQFF.

The V call is TRBV2, the J call TRBJ1-1; D is unresolved. CDR3 length: 13 amino acids. Germline V lookup: CDR1 SNHLY, CDR2 FYNNEI. V lost 11 bases to trimming and J lost 0 bases, with 13 bases between them. The CDR3 protein is CAEGGAMNTEAFF. CDR3 in DNA: TGTGCCGAAGGAGGAGCTATGAACACTGAAGCTTTCTTT.

This clone was recorded a few times. This chain links TRBV5-1 with TRBJ2-1; a possible D gene is TRBD2 (5 bases). This CDR3 has 15 amino acids. Trimming left V 1 base short and J 6 bases short, with 14 bases between. Germline CDR1 is SGHRS and CDR2 is YFSETQ. CDR3 protein: CASSLQATKVNEQFF. DNA of the CDR3: TGCGCCAGCAGCTTGCAAGCGACTAAAGTCAATGAGCAGTTCTTC.

The chain carries TRBV2 and TRBJ1-6; 7 nucleotides match TRBD1. The germline V gene encodes CDR1 SNHLY and CDR2 FYNNEI. The V segment lost 10 bases and the J segment 10 bases; nucleotides outside the gene matches: 10. The CDR3 spans 13 residues. The DNA for the CDR3 is TGTGCCACCTACAGGGGCCCTAGGTCACCCCTCCACTTT. Translation gives CATYRGPRSPLHF.

The chain is built from TRBV4-1 and TRBJ2-7, with TRBD2 identical over 8 bases. J gave up 2 bases and V 0 bases, and 6 bases lay outside the gene matches. The CDR3 length is 16 residues. Germline V lookup: CDR1 MGHRA, CDR2 YSYEKL. The CDR3 loop reads CASSQEVSGAPYEQYF. For the CDR3, the DNA is TGCGCCAGCAGCCAAGAGGTTAGCGGGGCGCCCTACGAGCAGTACTTC.

DNA for the CDR3: TGTGCCAGCAGGGAGGGGGTGGAGGATGGCTACACCTTC. This sequence encodes CASREGVEDGYTF. V is TRBV28 and J is TRBJ1-2, with D maybe TRBD1 (6 bases). CDR1 and CDR2 from the germline V gene are MDHEN and SYDVKM. The V and J ends lost 6 bases and 6 bases respectively, with 14 bases between them. The CDR3 spans 13 residues.